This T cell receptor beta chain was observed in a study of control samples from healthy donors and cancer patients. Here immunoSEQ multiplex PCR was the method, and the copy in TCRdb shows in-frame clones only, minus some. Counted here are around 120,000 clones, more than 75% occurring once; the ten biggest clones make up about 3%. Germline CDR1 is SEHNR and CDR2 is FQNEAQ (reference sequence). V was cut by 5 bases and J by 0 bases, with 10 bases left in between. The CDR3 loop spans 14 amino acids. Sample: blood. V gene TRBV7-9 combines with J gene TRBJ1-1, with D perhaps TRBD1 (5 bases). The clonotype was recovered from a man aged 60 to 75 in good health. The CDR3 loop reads CASSPTVLNTEAFF. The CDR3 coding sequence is TGTGCCAGCAGCCCGACAGTCCTGAACACTGAAGCTTTCTTT. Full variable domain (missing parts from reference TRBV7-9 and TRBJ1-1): DTGVSQNPRHKITKRGQNVTFRCDPISEHNRLYWYRQTLGQGPEFLTYFQNEAQLEKSRLLSDRFSAERPKGSFSTLEIQRTEQGDSAMYLCASSPTVLNTEAFFGQGTRLTVV.